This is a list of T cell receptor beta chains from one sample in a study of CD8 T cells in Susac syndrome. TCRdb re-analysed the immunoSEQ multiplex PCR reads in MiXCR, keeping a single row per CDR3 protein. The data show about 200,000 distinct CDR3 sequences, 95% seen once. The sequencing sample was made of CD4+ T cells from PBMCs. These receptors were obtained from a human donor with multiple sclerosis. Both conserved end residues are part of each CDR3. D genes are given only for firm matches. The listing skips clone size in some rows; elsewhere it reads once, few, many or a size class.

. | TRBJ2-6 | . | TRBV7-9 | CASSSRPRDGSSGANVLTF | TGTGCCAGCAGCTCCAGACCCCGGGACGGAAGCTCTGGGGCCAACGTCCTGACTTTC
. | TRBJ2-3 | TRBD2 | TRBV7-9 | CASSLEGTIGTDTQYF | TGTGCCAGCAGCTTAGAGGGGACTATCGGCACAGATACGCAGTATTTT
. | TRBJ2-1 | . | TRBV3-1 | CASSQGLGGGNEQFF | TGTGCCAGCAGCCAAGGTCTAGGAGGAGGGAATGAGCAGTTCTTC
. | TRBJ1-2 | . | TRBV3-1 | CASSPWAGGYTF | TGTGCCAGCAGCCCTTGGGCGGGTGGCTACACCTTC
. | TRBJ1-5 | TRBD1 | TRBV4-1 | CASSQDEGQGSQPQHF | TGCGCCAGCAGCCAAGACGAAGGACAGGGGAGTCAGCCCCAGCATTTT
. | TRBJ2-5 | TRBD2 | TRBV30 | CAWSGLAGGGSQETQYF | TGTGCCTGGAGTGGACTAGCGGGGGGAGGATCACAAGAGACCCAGTACTTC
. | TRBJ2-4 | TRBD2 | TRBV4-2 | CASSIAGGSDIQYF | TGTGCCAGCAGCATAGCGGGGGGGTCGGACATTCAGTACTTC
. | TRBJ1-2 | . | TRBV20-1 | CSAIPLQGGYGYTF | TGCAGTGCTATTCCCCTGCAGGGCGGCTATGGCTACACCTTC
. | TRBJ1-6 | . | TRBV30 | CAWSVQNSPLHF | TGTGCCTGGAGTGTTCAGAATTCACCCCTCCACTTT
once | TRBJ2-2 | TRBD2 | TRBV20-1 | CSARDKRGNTGELFF | TGCAGTGCTAGAGATAAGCGGGGAAACACCGGGGAGCTGTTTTTT
. | TRBJ2-2 | . | TRBV6-1 | CASRPWAGDGGTGELFF | TGTGCCAGCAGACCCTGGGCAGGGGACGGCGGCACCGGGGAGCTGTTTTTT
. | TRBJ1-2 | TRBD1 | TRBV30 | CAWSVVLGQGLDYGYTF | TGTGCCTGGAGTGTGGTCCTGGGACAGGGATTGGACTATGGCTACACCTTC
. | TRBJ2-4 | . | TRBV15 | CATSPGGIAKNIQYF | TGTGCCACCAGTCCCGGGGGTATAGCCAAAAACATTCAGTACTTC
few | TRBJ1-2 | . | TRBV28 | CASRNYGYTF | TGTGCCAGCAGGAATTATGGCTACACCTTC